This TCR beta chain is from a study of CD8 T cell repertoires and HIV-1 epitope variants. In germline, CDR1 is MDHEN, CDR2 SYDVKM. V lost 10 bases, J lost 0 bases, and 13 bases lay in between. The CDR3 has 13 amino acids. Produced via immunoSEQ multiplex PCR; TCRdb's table is partial and in-frame only. The sample includes under 100,000 clones, approximately 70% of them seen just once. Sequenced: uncultured baseline CD8+ T cells from peripheral blood mononuclear cells (PBMCs). This sequence joins TRBV28 and TRBJ2-7; D is uncertain. The TCR was taken from a male donor with HIV. The CDR3 is CAISRQLSYEQYF. The CDR3 DNA is TGTGCCATCTCCCGGCAGCTCTCCTACGAGCAGTACTTC.